The table lists the clone carrying this TCR beta chain with many counts. The time point here: sample taken at primary tumor resection. Sequencing of whole RNA from tumor, nontumor lung or frozen PBMC involved no sorting. The donor group consisted of over 55 patients who had untreated, early-stage non-small cell lung cancer. The data are from a study of spatial heterogeneity in lung cancer. In germline, CDR1 is SGHTA, CDR2 FQGNSA. The CDR3 spans 19 residues. J was trimmed by 0 bases and V by 5 bases; bases with no gene match: 13. TCRdb re-derived calls from the 5' RACE reads in MiXCR, one entry per CDR3 protein. Of about 92,000 distinct CDR3 sequences detected, approximately 12% appear once; the ten largest clones hold approximately 39%.

The specimen comprised PBMCs, sampled at surgery. This receptor was obtained from a male donor with early-stage non-small cell lung cancer. The V gene is TRBV7-2, the J gene TRBJ2-6; 7 bases match TRBD1. The CDR3 sequence is CASSLALGTAVSGANVLTF. DNA of the CDR3: TGTGCCAGCAGCCTCGCCTTAGGGACAGCGGTCTCTGGGGCCAACGTCCTGACTTTC.